These T cell receptor beta chains were read from a single sample in a study of OX40 agonist ivuxolimab in advanced cancers. The repertoire was sequenced with immunoSEQ multiplex PCR; TCRdb's copy has only in-frame clones and lacks some. Of about 35,000 clones listed, around nine tenths are singletons. Here the sequenced sample was CD4+ or CD8+ T cells sorted from blood, taken in a trial of the OX40 agonist ivuxolimab. These receptors were obtained from an adult with an advanced solid tumor such as melanoma, head and neck, liver or kidney cancer. CDR3s include the opening cysteine and the closing phenylalanine or tryptophan. Fields, in order: V gene, clone size, D gene, J gene, CDR3 length, CDR3 protein, CDR3 DNA. D genes are given only for firm matches. The size of a clone is reported for some rows only, either as once, few or many, or as a class for expanded clones.

V gene: TRBV6-5; clone size: -; D gene: -; J gene: TRBJ2-2; CDR3 length: 15; CDR3 protein: CASSPRAANTGELFF; CDR3 DNA: TGTGCCAGCAGTCCCAGGGCTGCGAACACCGGGGAGCTGTTTTTT
V gene: TRBV29-1; clone size: -; D gene: TRBD2; J gene: TRBJ2-7; CDR3 length: 13; CDR3 protein: CSVVAGSSYEQYF; CDR3 DNA: TGCAGCGTAGTAGCGGGCTCGTCCTACGAGCAGTACTTC
V gene: TRBV28; clone size: once; D gene: TRBD2; J gene: TRBJ2-7; CDR3 length: 11; CDR3 protein: CASGLAHEQYF; CDR3 DNA: TGTGCCAGCGGACTAGCCCACGAGCAGTACTTC
V gene: TRBV19; clone size: -; D gene: TRBD1; J gene: TRBJ1-1; CDR3 length: 15; CDR3 protein: CASSVGQGMNTEAFF; CDR3 DNA: TGTGCCAGTAGTGTAGGACAGGGGATGAACACTGAAGCTTTCTTT
V gene: TRBV7-9; clone size: -; D gene: TRBD2; J gene: TRBJ2-1; CDR3 length: 15; CDR3 protein: CASSDGRAFFNEQFF; CDR3 DNA: TGTGCCAGCAGCGACGGGAGGGCCTTCTTCAATGAGCAGTTCTTC
V gene: TRBV5-4; clone size: -; D gene: TRBD2; J gene: TRBJ2-7; CDR3 length: 13; CDR3 protein: CASSEGLANEQYF; CDR3 DNA: TGTGCCAGCAGCGAAGGACTAGCTAACGAGCAGTACTTC
V gene: TRBV28; clone size: -; D gene: TRBD1; J gene: TRBJ1-5; CDR3 length: 14; CDR3 protein: CASSLLQGFQPQHF; CDR3 DNA: TGTGCCAGCAGTTTATTACAGGGGTTTCAGCCCCAGCATTTT
V gene: TRBV20-1; clone size: once; D gene: -; J gene: TRBJ2-3; CDR3 length: 11; CDR3 protein: CSASLGNTQYF; CDR3 DNA: TGCAGTGCTAGTTTGGGGAATACGCAGTATTTT
V gene: TRBV5-1; clone size: -; D gene: -; J gene: TRBJ2-7; CDR3 length: 11; CDR3 protein: CASTLTGEQYF; CDR3 DNA: TGCGCCAGCACCCTGACGGGGGAGCAGTACTTC
V gene: TRBV15; clone size: -; D gene: -; J gene: TRBJ1-1; CDR3 length: 13; CDR3 protein: CATSKDRNTEAFF; CDR3 DNA: TGTGCCACCAGCAAAGACAGGAACACTGAAGCTTTCTTT
V gene: TRBV19; clone size: -; D gene: TRBD1; J gene: TRBJ2-3; CDR3 length: 12; CDR3 protein: CATRQGADTQYF; CDR3 DNA: TGTGCCACCCGACAGGGGGCTGATACGCAGTATTTT
V gene: TRBV7-9; clone size: -; D gene: TRBD1; J gene: TRBJ2-1; CDR3 length: 14; CDR3 protein: CASNIGQGWDEQFF; CDR3 DNA: TGTGCCAGCAACATAGGACAGGGGTGGGATGAGCAGTTCTTC
V gene: TRBV2; clone size: medium-sized; D gene: -; J gene: TRBJ2-7; CDR3 length: 13; CDR3 protein: CASSVGGPYEQYF; CDR3 DNA: TGTGCCAGCAGTGTTGGGGGGCCTTACGAGCAGTACTTC
V gene: TRBV6-5; clone size: -; D gene: -; J gene: TRBJ2-7; CDR3 length: 14; CDR3 protein: CASSNSYTGNEQYF; CDR3 DNA: TGTGCCAGCAGTAACTCCTACACAGGGAACGAGCAGTACTTC
V gene: TRBV30; clone size: -; D gene: -; J gene: TRBJ2-7; CDR3 length: 13; CDR3 protein: CAWSVGHTYEQYF; CDR3 DNA: TGTGCCTGGAGTGTTGGACATACCTACGAGCAGTACTTC
V gene: TRBV2; clone size: -; D gene: TRBD2; J gene: TRBJ2-2; CDR3 length: 13; CDR3 protein: CAGLAGVPGELFF; CDR3 DNA: TGTGCCGGTCTAGCGGGAGTCCCCGGGGAGCTGTTTTTT
V gene: TRBV6-5; clone size: -; D gene: TRBD2; J gene: TRBJ2-1; CDR3 length: 15; CDR3 protein: CASTTSLAGDNEQFF; CDR3 DNA: TGTGCCAGCACCACGTCGCTAGCGGGGGACAATGAGCAGTTCTTC
V gene: TRBV28; clone size: -; D gene: TRBD1; J gene: TRBJ2-7; CDR3 length: 14; CDR3 protein: CASSLGQGAREQYF; CDR3 DNA: TGTGCCAGCAGCCTCGGGCAGGGGGCGCGTGAGCAGTACTTC
V gene: TRBV18; clone size: -; D gene: -; J gene: TRBJ2-1; CDR3 length: 17; CDR3 protein: CASSPPPDRKSYNEQFF; CDR3 DNA: TGTGCCAGCTCACCACCTCCGGACAGAAAGTCCTACAATGAGCAGTTCTTC
V gene: TRBV9; clone size: -; D gene: TRBD2; J gene: TRBJ2-1; CDR3 length: 15; CDR3 protein: CASSAGTSGSDGQFF; CDR3 DNA: TGTGCCAGCAGTGCCGGGACTAGCGGGAGTGATGGGCAGTTCTTC
V gene: TRBV27; clone size: -; D gene: TRBD2; J gene: TRBJ2-1; CDR3 length: 15; CDR3 protein: CASSLAGGPYNEQFF; CDR3 DNA: TGTGCCAGCAGTTTAGCGGGAGGGCCCTACAATGAGCAGTTCTTC
V gene: TRBV5-1; clone size: -; D gene: TRBD1; J gene: TRBJ1-3; CDR3 length: 16; CDR3 protein: CASSPTGIGAGNTIYF; CDR3 DNA: TGCGCCAGCAGCCCGACAGGGATCGGAGCTGGAAACACCATATATTTT
V gene: TRBV21-1; clone size: -; D gene: -; J gene: TRBJ2-5; CDR3 length: 15; CDR3 protein: CASSKAHEGAETQYF; CDR3 DNA: TGTGCCAGCAGCAAAGCACACGAGGGGGCTGAGACCCAGTACTTC
V gene: TRBV29-1; clone size: -; D gene: TRBD1; J gene: TRBJ2-7; CDR3 length: 15; CDR3 protein: CSAAMGTGGSYEQYF; CDR3 DNA: TGCAGCGCCGCGATGGGGACAGGGGGTTCCTACGAGCAGTACTTC
V gene: TRBV6-4; clone size: -; D gene: TRBD2; J gene: TRBJ2-3; CDR3 length: 14; CDR3 protein: CASSVTSGTDTQYF; CDR3 DNA: TGTGCCAGCAGCGTAACTAGCGGGACAGATACGCAGTATTTT
V gene: TRBV6-1; clone size: -; D gene: -; J gene: TRBJ2-7; CDR3 length: 14; CDR3 protein: CASSNAGGSYEQYF; CDR3 DNA: TGTGCCAGCAGTAACGCCGGGGGTAGTTACGAGCAGTACTTC
V gene: TRBV4-2; clone size: -; D gene: -; J gene: TRBJ2-6; CDR3 length: 17; CDR3 protein: CASSPRLDLTGANVLTF; CDR3 DNA: TGTGCCAGCAGCCCCCGACTAGACCTCACTGGGGCCAACGTCCTGACTTTC
V gene: TRBV28; clone size: -; D gene: -; J gene: TRBJ2-7; CDR3 length: 14; CDR3 protein: CASSSSGVTYEQYF; CDR3 DNA: TGTGCCAGCAGTTCCTCCGGGGTGACCTACGAGCAGTACTTC
V gene: TRBV19; clone size: -; D gene: TRBD1; J gene: TRBJ1-5; CDR3 length: 13; CDR3 protein: CASTTGTARDKHF; CDR3 DNA: TGTGCCAGTACCACCGGGACAGCCAGAGACAAGCATTTT
V gene: TRBV7-9; clone size: -; D gene: TRBD1; J gene: TRBJ2-1; CDR3 length: 14; CDR3 protein: CASSSTGLDNEQFF; CDR3 DNA: TGTGCCAGCAGCTCGACAGGGCTGGACAATGAGCAGTTCTTC
V gene: TRBV6-1; clone size: -; D gene: -; J gene: TRBJ2-7; CDR3 length: 15; CDR3 protein: CASSVPRELYYEQYF; CDR3 DNA: TGTGCCAGCAGTGTGCCCCGGGAACTATATTACGAGCAGTACTTC
V gene: TRBV7-8; clone size: -; D gene: TRBD1; J gene: TRBJ2-3; CDR3 length: 15; CDR3 protein: CASSFWTGGTDTQYF; CDR3 DNA: TGTGCCAGCAGCTTTTGGACAGGGGGCACAGATACGCAGTATTTT
V gene: TRBV4-1; clone size: once; D gene: TRBD2; J gene: TRBJ2-1; CDR3 length: 17; CDR3 protein: CASSQEIGGRINNEQFF; CDR3 DNA: TGCGCCAGCAGCCAAGAGATCGGCGGGAGAATCAACAATGAGCAGTTCTTC
V gene: TRBV29-1; clone size: -; D gene: -; J gene: TRBJ2-7; CDR3 length: 12; CDR3 protein: CSVLAGTGEQYF; CDR3 DNA: TGCAGCGTTCTGGCCGGGACGGGGGAGCAGTACTTC
V gene: TRBV5-4; clone size: -; D gene: -; J gene: TRBJ2-7; CDR3 length: 13; CDR3 protein: CASSLGYSYEQYF; CDR3 DNA: TGTGCCAGCAGCTTAGGCTACTCCTACGAGCAGTACTTC
V gene: TRBV4-1; clone size: -; D gene: TRBD2; J gene: TRBJ2-7; CDR3 length: 17; CDR3 protein: CASSQEHSGRSFYEQYF; CDR3 DNA: TGCGCCAGCAGCCAAGAGCATAGCGGGAGATCCTTCTACGAGCAGTACTTC
V gene: TRBV28; clone size: -; D gene: -; J gene: TRBJ2-3; CDR3 length: 14; CDR3 protein: CASSFPDSPDTQYF; CDR3 DNA: TGTGCCAGCAGTTTCCCGGACAGCCCAGATACGCAGTATTTT
V gene: TRBV5-8; clone size: -; D gene: -; J gene: TRBJ2-7; CDR3 length: 14; CDR3 protein: CASSPGAGSYEQYF; CDR3 DNA: TGTGCCAGCAGCCCGGGGGCCGGTTCCTACGAGCAGTACTTC
V gene: TRBV27; clone size: once; D gene: -; J gene: TRBJ2-7; CDR3 length: 14; CDR3 protein: CASSPRTGAYEQYF; CDR3 DNA: TGTGCCAGCAGTCCCAGGACCGGGGCCTACGAGCAGTACTTC
V gene: TRBV28; clone size: -; D gene: -; J gene: TRBJ2-7; CDR3 length: 15; CDR3 protein: CASSSPRQDSYEQYF; CDR3 DNA: TGTGCCAGCTCCTCTCCAAGGCAGGACTCCTACGAGCAGTACTTC
V gene: TRBV7-8; clone size: -; D gene: -; J gene: TRBJ1-5; CDR3 length: 15; CDR3 protein: CASSPGIQKNQPQHF; CDR3 DNA: TGTGCCAGCAGCCCTGGCATCCAGAAGAATCAGCCCCAGCATTTT
V gene: TRBV29-1; clone size: -; D gene: -; J gene: TRBJ1-2; CDR3 length: 13; CDR3 protein: CSVDPAMAPGYTF; CDR3 DNA: TGCAGCGTTGATCCTGCCATGGCTCCTGGCTACACCTTC
V gene: TRBV29-1; clone size: -; D gene: -; J gene: TRBJ2-1; CDR3 length: 15; CDR3 protein: CSVEALGLPNNEQFF; CDR3 DNA: TGCAGCGTTGAAGCCCTCGGGCTACCAAACAATGAGCAGTTCTTC
V gene: TRBV10-2; clone size: -; D gene: -; J gene: TRBJ1-3; CDR3 length: 13; CDR3 protein: CASSARTGNTIYF; CDR3 DNA: TGCGCCAGCAGTGCCAGGACTGGAAACACCATATATTTT
V gene: TRBV6-1; clone size: -; D gene: TRBD2; J gene: TRBJ2-1; CDR3 length: 15; CDR3 protein: CASSTTSGRVDEQFF; CDR3 DNA: TGTGCCAGCAGTACTACTAGCGGGCGGGTCGATGAGCAGTTCTTC
V gene: TRBV30; clone size: -; D gene: TRBD1; J gene: TRBJ2-7; CDR3 length: 13; CDR3 protein: CALSRDRAYEQYF; CDR3 DNA: TGTGCCCTTAGCCGGGACAGGGCCTACGAGCAGTACTTC
V gene: TRBV10-1; clone size: -; D gene: -; J gene: TRBJ1-1; CDR3 length: 13; CDR3 protein: CASSKRGNTEAFF; CDR3 DNA: TGCGCCAGCAGTAAGAGGGGAAACACTGAAGCTTTCTTT
V gene: TRBV19; clone size: -; D gene: TRBD2; J gene: TRBJ2-3; CDR3 length: 15; CDR3 protein: CASSIRAGVRDTQYF; CDR3 DNA: TGTGCCAGTAGTATAAGGGCGGGAGTACGAGATACGCAGTATTTT
V gene: TRBV15; clone size: -; D gene: TRBD2; J gene: TRBJ2-3; CDR3 length: 14; CDR3 protein: CATSSGRATDTQYF; CDR3 DNA: TGTGCCACCAGCAGCGGGAGGGCCACAGATACGCAGTATTTT
V gene: TRBV5-4; clone size: -; D gene: TRBD2; J gene: TRBJ2-5; CDR3 length: 15; CDR3 protein: CASSMGREGGETQYF; CDR3 DNA: TGTGCCAGCAGCATGGGGCGGGAGGGAGGAGAGACCCAGTACTTC